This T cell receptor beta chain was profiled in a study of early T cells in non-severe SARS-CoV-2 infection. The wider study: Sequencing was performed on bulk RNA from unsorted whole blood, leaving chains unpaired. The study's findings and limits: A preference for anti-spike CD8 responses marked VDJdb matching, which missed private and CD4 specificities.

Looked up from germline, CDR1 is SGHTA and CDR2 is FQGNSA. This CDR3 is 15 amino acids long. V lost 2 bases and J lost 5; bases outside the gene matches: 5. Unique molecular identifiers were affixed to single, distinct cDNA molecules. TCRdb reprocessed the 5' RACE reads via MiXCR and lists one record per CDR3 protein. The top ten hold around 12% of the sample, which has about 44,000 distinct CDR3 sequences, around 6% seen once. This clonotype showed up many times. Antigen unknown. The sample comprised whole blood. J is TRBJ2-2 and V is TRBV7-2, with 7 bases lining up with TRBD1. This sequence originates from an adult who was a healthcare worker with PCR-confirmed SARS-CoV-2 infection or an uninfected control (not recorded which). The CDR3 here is CASSLSQTGTGELFF. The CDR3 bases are TGTGCCAGCAGCTTATCCCAGACAGGGACCGGGGAGCTGTTTTTT. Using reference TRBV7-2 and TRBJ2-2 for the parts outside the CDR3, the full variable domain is GAGVSQSPSNKVTEKGKDVELRCDPISGHTALYWYRQSLGQGLEFLIYFQGNSAPDKSGLPSDRFSAERTGGSVSTLTIQRTQQEDSAVYLCASSLSQTGTGELFFGEGSRLTVL.